The 17 T cell receptor beta chains presented below share a single source sample, sequenced in a study of blood T cell repertoires in COVID-19. Here immunoSEQ multiplex PCR was the method, and the copy in TCRdb shows in-frame clones only, minus some. The sample lists 85,000 to 100,000 clones; around nine tenths were seen once. Sequenced: peripheral blood. Receptor source: a man aged 55 to 70 with acute or convalescent COVID-19.

The rearrangement links TRBV19 to TRBJ2-1; D is perhaps TRBD2 (5 bases). Germline V gives CDR1 LNHDA, CDR2 SQIVND (reference sequence). V lost 7 bases to trimming and J lost 8 bases, with 24 bases between them. The CDR3 consists of 16 residues. CDR3 in DNA: TGTGCCAGTACCCCGGCCGGGGAACTAACTGGCGATGAGCAGTTCTTC. Its translation: CASTPAGELTGDEQFF.

The rearrangement links TRBV19 to TRBJ1-1; 7 bases agree with TRBD1. V trimming: 4 bases; J trimming: 4 bases; junction bases outside the gene matches: 12. Germline loops: CDR1 LNHDA, CDR2 SQIVND (reference sequence). The CDR3 covers 16 residues. This CDR3 reads CASSRQGSPGITEAFF. CDR3 coding DNA: TGTGCCAGTAGTAGACAGGGTTCCCCAGGGATCACTGAAGCTTTCTTT.

The chain carries TRBV7-2 and TRBJ1-2; a possible D gene is TRBD1 (6 bases). The CDR3 runs 15 residues. Per the germline V gene, CDR1 is SGHTA and CDR2 is FQGNSA. The V end lost 5 bases, the J end lost 4 bases, and 17 bases lay between the germline ends. The CDR3 here is CASSTVGGTIYGYTF. The CDR3 coding sequence is TGTGCCAGCAGCACAGTAGGGGGTACGATCTATGGCTACACCTTC. Full variable domain (outside the CDR3, taken from reference TRBV7-2 and TRBJ1-2): GAGVSQSPSNKVTEKGKDVELRCDPISGHTALYWYRQSLGQGLEFLIYFQGNSAPDKSGLPSDRFSAERTGGSVSTLTIQRTQQEDSAVYLCASSTVGGTIYGYTFGSGTRLTVV.

In this sample, this clone turned up once. DNA of the CDR3: TGTGCCAGCAGCTTAGACAGGGCCGGCTACGAGCAGTACTTC. Amino acids: CASSLDRAGYEQYF. V is TRBV13 and J is TRBJ2-7; possible D gene TRBD1, 6 bases. The CDR3 runs to 14 residues. The germline V gene encodes CDR1 PRHDT and CDR2 FYEKMQ (reference sequence). V dropped 1 base and J dropped 3 bases, with 10 bases sitting between them. The full variable domain, with the rest looked up from reference TRBV13 and TRBJ2-7, is AAGVIQSPRHLIKEKRETATLKCYPIPRHDTVYWYQQGPGQDPQFLISFYEKMQSDKGSIPDRFSAQQFSDYHSELNMSSLELGDSALYFCASSLDRAGYEQYFGPGTRLTVT.

The rearrangement joins TRBV5-1 to TRBJ1-5; no reliable D call. The CDR3 consists of 14 residues. The germline V gene encodes CDR1 SGHRS and CDR2 YFSETQ. V was pared by 0 bases and J by 2 bases, with 6 bases between. DNA for the CDR3: TGCGCCAGCAGCTTGGGGGAGGGCAATCAGCCCCAGCATTTT. Its translation: CASSLGEGNQPQHF.

DNA for the CDR3: TGCGCCAGCAGCCAAGAAGGAGGGCCGCGTCTCAATCAGCCCCAGCATTTT. Translated: CASSQEGGPRLNQPQHF. The chain joins TRBV4-1 to TRBJ1-5; no definite D call. Germline V CDR1 and CDR2: MGHRA, YSYEKL. V was cut by 0 bases and J by 3 bases, with 15 bases left in between. The length of the CDR3 is 17 residues.

This chain uses TRBV27 with TRBJ1-2; tentative D call: TRBD1 (6 bases). The V and J ends lost 5 bases and 2 bases respectively, with 9 bases between them. CDR3 length: 13 amino acids. Per germline, CDR1 MNHEY and CDR2 SMNVEV (reference sequence). This CDR3 is CASSRDNNYGYTF. The CDR3 coding sequence is TGTGCCAGCAGTCGGGACAACAACTATGGCTACACCTTC.

The chain employs TRBV6-5 and TRBJ1-2; D gene uncertain. Trimming took 5 bases from V and 7 from J, leaving 14 bases between them. This CDR3 spans 13 amino acids. From germline, CDR1 is MNHEY and CDR2 SVGAGI. The CDR3 protein is CASSSRTFGGYTF. DNA of the CDR3: TGTGCCAGCAGTAGTCGGACTTTTGGTGGCTACACCTTC.

The chain recombines TRBV19 with TRBJ1-1; D unclear. V lost 3 bases to trimming and J lost 3 bases, with 8 bases between them. Germline CDR1 and CDR2: LNHDA and SQIVND (reference sequence). The CDR3 has 13 residues. CDR3 residues: CASSMISDTEAFF. Here the CDR3 DNA reads TGTGCCAGTAGTATGATATCAGACACTGAAGCTTTCTTT.

V and J are TRBV6-1 and TRBJ1-2; 9 bases align to TRBD1. Trimming removed 2 bases from V and 4 bases from J; junction bases left unmatched: 11. The CDR3 is made up of 17 amino acids. Germline V gene lookup returns CDR1 MNHNS and CDR2 SASEGT. In DNA, the CDR3 is TGTGCCAGCAGTGAAATGGGGACAGGGTTCGTAGGCTATGGCTACACCTTC. Protein: CASSEMGTGFVGYGYTF.

This sequence joins TRBV14 and TRBJ2-1, with D possibly being TRBD2 (5 bases). Germline CDR1 reads SGHDN; CDR2 reads FVKESK. Deletions cut 0 bases from V and 7 bases from J, with 7 bases between. The CDR3 extends over 13 amino acids. CDR3 DNA: TGTGCCAGCAGCCAAGAAAGGAGGAATGAGCAGTTCTTC. Translated: CASSQERRNEQFF.

The chain has TRBV6-5 and TRBJ1-1; D might be TRBD1 (5 bases). The CDR3 sequence is 15 residues long. Between the trimmed V and J ends, which lost 0 bases and 11 bases, there was a span of 19 bases. The germline CDR1 and CDR2 sequences are MNHEY and SVGAGI. The CDR3 DNA follows: TGTGCCAGCAGTTACTCTCGACGGACAAAGTCGAATGCTTTCTTT. This gives the protein CASSYSRRTKSNAFF.

This chain uses TRBV6-4 with TRBJ2-3; 8 bases agree with TRBD2. V lost 5 bases to trimming and J lost 5 bases; unmatched junction nucleotides: 12. Germline V gene sequence: CDR1 MRHNA, CDR2 SNTAGT. The CDR3 consists of 16 residues. The CDR3 sequence: CASSPLGLAEGDTQYF. As DNA, the CDR3 is TGTGCCAGCAGTCCCCTCGGACTAGCTGAAGGAGATACGCAGTATTTT.

This rearrangement joins TRBV5-1 to TRBJ2-3, with 10 bases aligning to TRBD2. Germline CDR1 reads SGHRS; CDR2 reads YFSETQ. J gave up 7 bases and V 0 bases, and 11 bases lay outside the gene matches. The CDR3 spans 17 residues. The CDR3 reads CASSLASSGGGRNTQYF. The CDR3 DNA is TGCGCCAGCAGCTTGGCCTCCAGCGGGGGGGGCCGGAATACGCAGTATTTT.

This clone showed up just once. The J gene is TRBJ2-7, the V gene TRBV6-1, with D hard to call. The V gene's germline CDR1 is MNHNS and CDR2 SASEGT. Trimming shortened V by 3 bases and J by 2 bases, and 8 bases separated the two germline ends. This CDR3 region has 13 residues. The CDR3 nucleotides are TGTGCCAGCAGTGATACCCAGACCTACGAGCAGTACGTC. Translation gives CASSDTQTYEQYV.

V and J are TRBV27 and TRBJ2-7, with D tentatively TRBD2 (6 bases). Germline CDR1 MNHEY, CDR2 SMNVEV (reference sequence). This CDR3 has 14 amino acids. V was pared by 6 bases and J by 7 bases, with 19 bases between. The CDR3 sequence is CASSETRVVGEQYF. CDR3 nucleotides: TGTGCCAGCAGCGAGACTAGGGTGGTTGGGGAGCAGTACTTC.

V and J are TRBV9 and TRBJ2-1; 10 bases are a match to TRBD2. CDR1 and CDR2 (germline): SGDLS, YYNGEE. The CDR3 is 21 amino acids. V gave up 0 bases and J gave up 0 bases; unmatched junction bases: 15. CDR3: CASSVALRRERGGRSYNEQFF. CDR3 in DNA: TGTGCCAGCAGCGTAGCCCTGAGAAGGGAGCGGGGGGGCCGCTCCTACAATGAGCAGTTCTTC. The full variable domain, its missing parts supplied by reference TRBV9 and TRBJ2-1, is DSGVTQTPKHLITATGQRVTLRCSPRSGDLSVYWYQQSLDQGLQFLIQYYNGEERAKGNILERFSAQQFPDLHSELNLSSLELGDSALYFCASSVALRRERGGRSYNEQFFGPGTRLTVL.